This TCR beta chain was captured in a study of T cell responses to AZD1222 COVID-19 vaccine. Study-level results: The donors showed a predominance of white British ancestry and of females, with possible underestimation of clonal diversity. Spike regions recognized by vaccine-associated CD4 TCRs spanned the protein, led by 160-218 and 743-854.

The repertoire was sequenced with immunoSEQ multiplex PCR; TCRdb's copy has only in-frame clones and lacks some. This table has 80,000 to 100,000 clones, around 85% appearing once. The CDR3 totals 15 residues. Germline CDR1 SEHNR, CDR2 FQNEAQ (reference sequence). Trimming cost V 5 bases and J 1 base; bases outside gene matches: 2. With regard to this clone: Its antigen is as yet unknown.

The chain uses TRBV7-9 and TRBJ2-2, with 9 bases that match TRBD1. Sequenced here: peripheral blood, sampled 28 days after the second AZD1222 dose. This clonotype originated in an adult who received the AZD1222 COVID-19 vaccine. The CDR3 loop reads CASSQGQGNTGELFF. The DNA of the CDR3 is TGTGCCAGCAGCCAGGGACAGGGGAACACCGGGGAGCTGTTTTTT.